One sample yielded the 26 T cell receptor beta chains listed below, sequenced in a study of cytomegalovirus exposure and HLA in healthy donors. The study ran its PCR with 60 Vbeta and 13 Jbeta primers. The data were produced by immunoSEQ multiplex PCR, yet TCRdb's version contains in-frame clones alone and is incomplete. The top ten clones hold around 1.4% of a sample with about 150,000 clones, about 68% of them seen once. Material: PBMCs. These receptors all come from a man younger than 35 in good health and CMV-seronegative.

The chain links TRBV27 to TRBJ2-7, with 14 bases that match TRBD2. The CDR3 length is 19 residues. Trimming took 4 bases from V and 2 from J; bases not matched to a gene: 13. Germline loops: CDR1 MNHEY, CDR2 SMNVEV (reference sequence). DNA of the CDR3: TGTGCCAGCAGTTCCCTTATACTAGGGACTAGCGGGAGAGCCTACGAGCAGTACTTC. This codes for CASSSLILGTSGRAYEQYF.

This chain links TRBV4-3 with TRBJ1-1, with a tentative D call TRBD1 (6 bases). The CDR3 sequence is 15 residues long. Trimming removed 6 bases from V and 0 bases from J, with 14 bases in between. Germline V CDR1 and CDR2: LGHNA, YSLEER. CDR3 DNA sequence: TGCGCCAGCAGACGGACCGCAGGGGTGAACACTGAAGCTTTCTTT. It is translated as CASRRTAGVNTEAFF.

The genes are TRBV7-2 and TRBJ1-1; D unclear. Trimming cost V 11 bases and J 3 bases, with 10 bases left between them. This CDR3 region has 11 residues. The germline gives CDR1 SGHTA, CDR2 FQGNSA. The CDR3 DNA is TGTGCCCCGCGCGGCTACACTGAAGCTTTCTTT. Its translation is CAPRGYTEAFF.

The chain couples TRBV18 to TRBJ2-3; 14 bases fit TRBD2. Germline CDR1 is KGHSH and CDR2 is LQKENI. The ends lost 0 bases at V and 4 bases at J; junction bases unmatched: 3. This CDR3 contains 17 residues. The CDR3 coding sequence is TGTGCCAGCTCACCACCGGGACTAGCGGGAGTGGCAGATACGCAGTATTTT. The encoded protein is CASSPPGLAGVADTQYF.

This clone has a handful of counts. The V call is TRBV29-1, the J call TRBJ2-5; 10 bases match TRBD2. Germline CDR1 is SQVTM and CDR2 is ANQGSEA. CDR3 length: 16 residues. J lost 1 base, V lost 0 bases, and 5 bases had no gene match. The CDR3 spells CSVEDSGLAAQETQYF. CDR3 DNA sequence: TGCAGCGTTGAAGATAGTGGACTAGCGGCCCAAGAGACCCAGTACTTC.

This chain uses TRBV7-9 with TRBJ1-2, with TRBD1 matching 7 bases. The ends lost 5 bases at V and 7 bases at J; junction bases unmatched: 4. Germline V lookup: CDR1 SEHNR, CDR2 FQNEAQ (reference sequence). The CDR3 runs 12 residues. The CDR3 protein is CASSPTGFGYTF. In DNA, the CDR3 is TGTGCCAGCAGCCCGACAGGGTTTGGCTACACCTTC.

This clone was seen a handful of times. The chain employs TRBV6-6 and TRBJ1-6; D possibly corresponds to TRBD1 (5 bases). The CDR3 has 14 amino acids. V lost 5 bases to trimming and J lost 12 bases, with 17 bases between them. Germline values: CDR1 MNHNY, CDR2 SVGAGI (reference sequence). The chain's CDR3 is CASSPWGGPQPLHF. The CDR3 nucleotides read TGTGCCAGCAGTCCTTGGGGGGGTCCACAACCCCTCCACTTT.

The V gene is TRBV2, the J gene TRBJ2-1; TRBD1 might be the D (5 bases). Germline CDR1 and CDR2: SNHLY and FYNNEI. The V and J ends lost 8 bases and 8 bases respectively, with 10 bases between them. CDR3 length: 11 amino acids. The CDR3 spells CASAWGDEQFF. The CDR3 DNA is TGTGCCAGCGCATGGGGCGATGAGCAGTTCTTC.

A few counts support this clone. J is TRBJ2-3 and V is TRBV7-2; D is uncertain. The CDR3 contains 12 residues. Germline-derived CDR1 and CDR2 are SGHTA and FQGNSA. V gave up 5 bases and J gave up 5 bases, with 8 bases separating them. CDR3 nucleotides: TGTGCCAGCAGCGTACTGAGAGATACGCAGTATTTT. Translated: CASSVLRDTQYF.

The chain uses TRBV27 and TRBJ1-1, with D perhaps matching TRBD1 (5 bases). V was pared by 5 bases and J by 4 bases, with 11 bases between. CDR1 and CDR2 (germline): MNHEY, SMNVEV (reference sequence). There are 13 residues in the CDR3. Written as DNA, the CDR3 is TGTGCCAGCAGTGGGGGGGGAGTCACTGAAGCTTTCTTT. This gives the protein CASSGGGVTEAFF.

The V call is TRBV10-3, the J call TRBJ2-5; D ambiguous. V gave up 0 bases and J gave up 5 bases, with 10 bases separating them. The V gene's germline CDR1 is ENHRY and CDR2 SYGVKD. The CDR3 extends over 14 amino acids. Here the CDR3 reads CAISESTGGETQYF. The CDR3 nucleotides are TGTGCCATCAGTGAGTCCACGGGTGGGGAGACCCAGTACTTC.

V and J are TRBV5-1 and TRBJ2-7, with TRBD1 identical over 10 bases. This CDR3 spans 14 amino acids. In germline, CDR1 is SGHRS, CDR2 YFSETQ. The junction had 7 bases not matched to a gene; V was cut back by 4 bases and J by 6 bases. The CDR3 DNA follows: TGCGCCAGCAGCGGACAGGGGGGAGGAGGCGAGCAGTACTTC. Its protein product is CASSGQGGGGEQYF.

The chain employs TRBV5-4 and TRBJ2-5; D is perhaps TRBD2 (5 bases). The CDR3 is made up of 14 amino acids. Trimming took 1 base from V and 5 from J, leaving 12 bases between them. Germline loops: CDR1 SGHNT, CDR2 YYREEE (reference sequence). For the CDR3, the DNA is TGTGCCAGCAGCTTGTCAACTAGTCAGGAGACCCAGTACTTC. It translates to CASSLSTSQETQYF.

The chain combines TRBV5-1 with TRBJ2-5; D unclear. V dropped 2 bases and J dropped 5 bases, with 13 bases sitting between them. There are 14 residues in the CDR3. Germline-derived CDR1 and CDR2 are SGHRS and YFSETQ. CDR3 sequence reads: CASSFEVYGETQYF. CDR3 in DNA: TGCGCCAGCAGCTTTGAGGTGTACGGGGAGACCCAGTACTTC.

The V call is TRBV27, the J call TRBJ2-3; D is possibly TRBD2 (6 bases). The CDR3 has 16 residues. Germline V gene data show CDR1 as MNHEY and CDR2 as SMNVEV (reference sequence). Trimming shortened V by 3 bases and J by 4 bases, and 17 bases separated the two germline ends. CDR3 amino acids: CASSLGLSMVPDTQYF. Here the CDR3 DNA reads TGTGCCAGCAGTTTGGGACTCTCAATGGTCCCAGATACGCAGTATTTT.

The V and J genes are TRBV5-1 and TRBJ2-4; TRBD1 matches 10 bases. CDR1 and CDR2 (germline): SGHRS, YFSETQ. The CDR3 has 14 residues. V lost 6 bases to trimming and J lost 8 bases; unmatched junction nucleotides: 8. DNA of the CDR3: TGCGCCAGCACCTCGGGACAGGGGAAAGACATTCAGTACTTC. Amino acids: CASTSGQGKDIQYF.

V usage is TRBV20-1 and J usage is TRBJ2-3; D is uncertain. Germline V gene data show CDR1 as DFQATT and CDR2 as SNEGSKA (reference sequence). Between the trimmed V and J ends, which lost 1 base and 6 bases, there was a span of 5 bases. The CDR3 has 11 residues. CDR3 sequence reads: CSARVSDTQYF. CDR3 bases: TGCAGTGCTAGAGTCAGTGATACGCAGTATTTT.

V and J are TRBV7-9 and TRBJ1-1, with a possible D match to TRBD1 (5 bases). This CDR3 comprises 14 residues. The germline CDR1 and CDR2 sequences are SEHNR and FQNEAQ (reference sequence). Trimming removed 5 bases from V and 4 bases from J, with 14 bases in between. The CDR3 reads CASSVLEGSTEAFF. The CDR3 bases are TGTGCCAGCAGCGTCTTGGAGGGGAGCACTGAAGCTTTCTTT.

This clone has only a few counts. V is TRBV7-2 and J is TRBJ2-7; D may be TRBD2 (5 bases). The germline V gene encodes CDR1 SGHTA and CDR2 FQGNSA. Trimming left V 4 bases short and J 0 bases short, with 7 bases between. The CDR3 spans 13 residues. In DNA form, the CDR3 reads TGTGCCAGCAGCTCGACTACCTCCTACGAGCAGTACTTC. It specifies CASSSTTSYEQYF.

This clone appeared a single time. The chain is built from TRBV6-6 and TRBJ2-2, with TRBD1 identical over 7 bases. CDR1 and CDR2 (germline): MNHNY, SVGAGI (reference sequence). Losses at the gene ends were 7 bases for V and 3 bases for J; bases not matched to a gene: 5. The CDR3 runs 14 residues. As DNA, the CDR3 is TGTGCCAGCAACAGGGACAGTCACACCGGGGAGCTGTTTTTT. Translation gives CASNRDSHTGELFF.

The chain couples TRBV4-3 to TRBJ2-1; possible D gene TRBD2, 6 bases. The germline gives CDR1 LGHNA, CDR2 YSLEER. Trimming removed 5 bases from V and 4 bases from J, with 15 bases in between. The CDR3 has 15 amino acids. This CDR3 is CASSSYGSGYNEQFF. For the CDR3, the DNA is TGCGCCAGCAGCTCCTATGGTAGCGGATACAATGAGCAGTTCTTC.

The V and J genes are TRBV15 and TRBJ2-1; a possible D gene is TRBD2 (6 bases). The V end lost 5 bases, the J end lost 2 bases, and 19 bases lay between the germline ends. This CDR3 is built from 17 residues. Germline lookup yields CDR1 LNHNV and CDR2 YYDKDF (reference sequence). CDR3 residues: CATSVRDLGGAYNEQFF. The CDR3 coding sequence is TGTGCCACCAGCGTCCGGGACCTGGGCGGGGCCTACAATGAGCAGTTCTTC.

The chain employs TRBV29-1 and TRBJ2-1; 8 bases match TRBD2. The CDR3 is 14 residues long. V lost 2 bases, J lost 2 bases, and 2 bases stayed unmatched. CDR1 and CDR2 (germline): SQVTM, ANQGSEA. CDR3 residues: CSVELGRAYNEQFF. The CDR3 coding sequence is TGCAGCGTTGAACTCGGGAGGGCCTACAATGAGCAGTTCTTC.

The genes are TRBV6-1 and TRBJ1-2, with D perhaps TRBD1 (5 bases). Deletions cut 9 bases from V and 2 bases from J, with 19 bases between. Germline V gene data show CDR1 as MNHNS and CDR2 as SASEGT. The CDR3 contains 15 residues. CDR3 region: CASGGGADGNYGYTF. In DNA form, the CDR3 reads TGTGCCAGTGGGGGAGGGGCCGATGGGAACTATGGCTACACCTTC.

The chain recombines TRBV19 with TRBJ2-7, with 7 nucleotides matching TRBD1. Germline values: CDR1 LNHDA, CDR2 SQIVND (reference sequence). Germline trimming cut 5 bases from V and 6 bases from J; bases unmatched to any gene: 10. This CDR3 is built from 14 residues. This chain's CDR3 is CASSLDRDSPEQYF. DNA of the CDR3: TGTGCCAGTAGTCTGGACCGGGACAGCCCCGAGCAGTACTTC.

The rearrangement links TRBV20-1 to TRBJ2-7; 7 bases align to TRBD1. The CDR3 contains 11 residues. Germline CDR1 DFQATT, CDR2 SNEGSKA (reference sequence). The ends lost 6 bases at V and 6 bases at J; junction bases unmatched: 5. The CDR3 loop reads CSATTGIEQYF. The CDR3 DNA sequence: TGCAGTGCGACGACAGGGATCGAGCAGTACTTC.